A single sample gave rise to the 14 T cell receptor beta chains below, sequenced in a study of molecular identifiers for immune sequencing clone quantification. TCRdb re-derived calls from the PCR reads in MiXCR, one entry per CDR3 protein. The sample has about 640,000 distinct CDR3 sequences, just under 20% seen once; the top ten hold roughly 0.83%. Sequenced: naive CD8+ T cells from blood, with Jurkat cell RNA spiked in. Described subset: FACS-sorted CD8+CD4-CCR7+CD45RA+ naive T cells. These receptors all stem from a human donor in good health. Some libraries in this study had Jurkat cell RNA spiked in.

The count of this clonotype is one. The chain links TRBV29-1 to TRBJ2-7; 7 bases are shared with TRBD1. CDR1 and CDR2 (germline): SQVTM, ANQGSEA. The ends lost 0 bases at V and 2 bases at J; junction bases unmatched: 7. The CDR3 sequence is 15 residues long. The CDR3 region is CSVEDSGTEAYEQYF. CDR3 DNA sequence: TGCAGCGTTGAAGACAGTGGGACAGAGGCCTACGAGCAGTACTTC.

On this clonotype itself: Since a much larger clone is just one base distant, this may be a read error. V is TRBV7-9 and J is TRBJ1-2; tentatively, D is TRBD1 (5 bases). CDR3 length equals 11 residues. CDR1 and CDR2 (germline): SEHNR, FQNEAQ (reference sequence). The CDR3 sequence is CAGSESDNAVF. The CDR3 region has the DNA TGTGCCGGCAGCGAGTCGGACAACGCGGTCTTC.

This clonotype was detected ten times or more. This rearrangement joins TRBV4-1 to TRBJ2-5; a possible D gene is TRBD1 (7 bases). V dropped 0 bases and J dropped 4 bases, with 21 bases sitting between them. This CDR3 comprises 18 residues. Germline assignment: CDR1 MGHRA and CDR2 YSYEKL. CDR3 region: CASSQESFPGGLRETQYF. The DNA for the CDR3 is TGCGCCAGCAGCCAAGAATCCTTCCCAGGGGGACTGCGAGAGACCCAGTACTTC.

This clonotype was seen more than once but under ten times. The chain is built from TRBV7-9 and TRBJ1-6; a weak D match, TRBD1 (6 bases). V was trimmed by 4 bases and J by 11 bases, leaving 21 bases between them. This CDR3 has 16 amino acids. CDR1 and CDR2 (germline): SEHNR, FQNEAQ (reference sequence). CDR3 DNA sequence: TGTGCCAGCAGCTCCACGAGGGGGGCGGATTTGGCACCCCTCCACTTT. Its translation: CASSSTRGADLAPLHF.

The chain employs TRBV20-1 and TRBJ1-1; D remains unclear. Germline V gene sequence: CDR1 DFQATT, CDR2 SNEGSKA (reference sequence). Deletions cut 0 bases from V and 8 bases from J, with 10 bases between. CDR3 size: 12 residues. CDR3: CSARDLGSEAFF. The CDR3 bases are TGCAGTGCTAGAGATTTGGGCTCGGAAGCTTTCTTT.

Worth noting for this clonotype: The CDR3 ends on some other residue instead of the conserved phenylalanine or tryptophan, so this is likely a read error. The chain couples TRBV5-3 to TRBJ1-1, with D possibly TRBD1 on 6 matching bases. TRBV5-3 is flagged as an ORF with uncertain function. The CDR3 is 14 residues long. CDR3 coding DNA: TGTGCCAGCAGCTTGTGGGGGGCGAACACTGAAGCTTTCCTT. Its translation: CASSLWGANTEAFL.

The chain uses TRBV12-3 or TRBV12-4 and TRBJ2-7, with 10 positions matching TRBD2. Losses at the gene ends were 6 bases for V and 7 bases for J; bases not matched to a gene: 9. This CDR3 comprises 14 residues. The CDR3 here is CASRPAGGPGEQYF. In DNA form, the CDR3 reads TGTGCCAGCAGGCCAGCGGGAGGGCCGGGAGAGCAGTACTTC.

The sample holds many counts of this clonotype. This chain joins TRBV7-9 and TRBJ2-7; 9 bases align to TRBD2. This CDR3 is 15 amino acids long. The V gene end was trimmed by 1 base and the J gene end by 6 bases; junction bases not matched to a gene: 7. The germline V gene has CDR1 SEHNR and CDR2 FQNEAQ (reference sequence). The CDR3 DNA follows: TGTGCCAGCAGCTTAGGTCTAGCGGGACCTCTCGAGCAGTACTTC. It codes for CASSLGLAGPLEQYF. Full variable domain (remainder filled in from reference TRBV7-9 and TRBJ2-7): DTGVSQNPRHKITKRGQNVTFRCDPISEHNRLYWYRQTLGQGPEFLTYFQNEAQLEKSRLLSDRFSAERPKGSFSTLEIQRTEQGDSAMYLCASSLGLAGPLEQYFGPGTRLTVT.

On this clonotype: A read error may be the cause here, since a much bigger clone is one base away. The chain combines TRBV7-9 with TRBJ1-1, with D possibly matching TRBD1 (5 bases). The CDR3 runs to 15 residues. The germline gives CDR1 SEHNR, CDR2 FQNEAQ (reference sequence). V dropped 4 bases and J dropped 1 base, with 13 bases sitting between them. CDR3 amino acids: CASSSQGGTNTEAFF. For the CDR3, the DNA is TGTGCCAGCAGCTCGCAGGGAGGGACGAACACTGAAGCTTTCTTT.

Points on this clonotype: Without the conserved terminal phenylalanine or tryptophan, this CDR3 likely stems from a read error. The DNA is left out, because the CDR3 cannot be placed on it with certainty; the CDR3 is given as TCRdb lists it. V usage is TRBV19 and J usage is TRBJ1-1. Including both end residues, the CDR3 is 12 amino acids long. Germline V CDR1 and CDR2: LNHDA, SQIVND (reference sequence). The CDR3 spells CASSIGAGNPIL.

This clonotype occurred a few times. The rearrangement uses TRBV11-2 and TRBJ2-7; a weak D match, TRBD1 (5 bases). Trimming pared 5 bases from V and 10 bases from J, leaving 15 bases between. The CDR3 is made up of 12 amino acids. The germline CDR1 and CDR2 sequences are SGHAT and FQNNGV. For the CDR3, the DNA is TGTGCCAGCAGCGGGCTCAGGGTTCTTCAGTACTTC. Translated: CASSGLRVLQYF.

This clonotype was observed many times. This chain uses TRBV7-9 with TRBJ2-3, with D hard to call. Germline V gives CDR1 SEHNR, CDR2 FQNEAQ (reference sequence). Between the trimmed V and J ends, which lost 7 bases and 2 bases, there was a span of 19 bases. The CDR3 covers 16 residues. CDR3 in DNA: TGTGCCAGCACCCCGTTGAGAGCGTACGCCACAGATACGCAGTATTTT. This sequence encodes CASTPLRAYATDTQYF.

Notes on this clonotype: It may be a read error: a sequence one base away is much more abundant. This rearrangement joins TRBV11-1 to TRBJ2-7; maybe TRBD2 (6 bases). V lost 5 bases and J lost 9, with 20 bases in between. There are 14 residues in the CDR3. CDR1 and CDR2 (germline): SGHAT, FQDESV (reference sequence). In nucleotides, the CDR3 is TGTGCCAGCAGCCCGGACTACGCCTCCCACGGGCAGTACTTC. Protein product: CASSPDYASHGQYF.

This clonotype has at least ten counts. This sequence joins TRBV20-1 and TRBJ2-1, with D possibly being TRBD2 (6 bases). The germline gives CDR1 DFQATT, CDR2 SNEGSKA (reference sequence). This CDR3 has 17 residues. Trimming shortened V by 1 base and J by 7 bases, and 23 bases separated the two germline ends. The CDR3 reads CSARVPWSLAFRNEQFF. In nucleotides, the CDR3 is TGCAGTGCTAGAGTTCCTTGGTCACTAGCCTTTCGGAATGAGCAGTTCTTC.